This T cell receptor (beta chain) was identified in a study of shared clonotypes between healthy human individuals. The overall study: The cohort comprised a couple of women and a few men. Their ages spanned 18 to 49 years. Study observations and caveats: For sorted subsets, rarefaction showed incomplete sequencing despite large depth.

As regards this clone: Its antigen remains unidentified.

Method: immunoSEQ multiplex PCR; TCRdb's copy keeps in-frame clones and lacks some. The table includes more than 2,000,000 clones, 90% to 95% detected once. Sequencing used naive CD4+ T cells sorted from blood. This sample's subset: CD45RA+ positively selected. This sequence originates from a man younger than 35 in good health.

CDR3 in amino acids: CASSTGPGGTEAFF. Written as DNA, the CDR3 is TGCGCCAGCAGCACGGGCCCAGGGGGCACTGAAGCTTTCTTT. The rearrangement joins TRBV5-1 to TRBJ1-1, with 7 nucleotides matching TRBD1. Germline V gives CDR1 SGHRS, CDR2 YFSETQ. V lost 4 bases to trimming and J lost 4 bases; unmatched junction nucleotides: 7. The CDR3 extends over 14 amino acids.